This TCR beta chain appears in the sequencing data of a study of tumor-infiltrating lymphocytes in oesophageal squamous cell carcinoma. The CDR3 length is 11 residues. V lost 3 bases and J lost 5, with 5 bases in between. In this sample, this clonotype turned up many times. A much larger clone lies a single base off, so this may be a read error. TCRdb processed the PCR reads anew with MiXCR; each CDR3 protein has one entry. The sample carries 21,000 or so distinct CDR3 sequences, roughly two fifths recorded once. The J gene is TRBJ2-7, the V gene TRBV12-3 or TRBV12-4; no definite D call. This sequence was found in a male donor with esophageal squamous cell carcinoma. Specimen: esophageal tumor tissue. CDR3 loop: CASSFSDEQYF. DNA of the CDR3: TGTGCCAGCAGTTTTTCGGACGAGCAGTACTTC.